Following are 11 T cell receptor beta chains from one sample sequenced in a study of Graves' ophthalmopathy and Graves' hyperthyroidism. RNA transcripts were the source from which TCR beta CDR3 regions were amplified. Second-round multiplex PCR followed a first-round RT-PCR using HTBI primers. From the multiplex PCR reads, TCRdb called clonotypes with MiXCR, one entry per CDR3 protein. The sample carries about half a million distinct CDR3 sequences, over 13% recorded once. Sequenced sample: blood. These receptor sequences come from a woman in her thirties with Graves' ophthalmopathy.

This clonotype was recorded many times. J is TRBJ1-1 and V is TRBV19, with D possibly matching TRBD1 (5 bases). Trimming cost V 2 bases and J 4 bases, with 11 bases left between them. This CDR3 has 14 residues. Germline CDR1 reads LNHDA; CDR2 reads SQIVND (reference sequence). The CDR3 sequence is CASSIRGSGTEAFF. DNA for the CDR3: TGTGCCAGTAGTATAAGGGGATCAGGCACTGAAGCTTTCTTT.

The table lists this clonotype with many counts. The chain combines TRBV2 with TRBJ1-1; tentative D call: TRBD1 (5 bases). The V gene's germline CDR1 is SNHLY and CDR2 FYNNEI. Trimming left V 3 bases short and J 1 base short, with 9 bases between. The CDR3 contains 14 residues. The CDR3 DNA follows: TGTGCCAGCAGTGATAGGGGAGGGAACACTGAAGCTTTCTTT. Protein sequence: CASSDRGGNTEAFF.

In this sample, this clonotype turned up many times. This rearrangement joins TRBV20-1 to TRBJ1-2; a possible D gene is TRBD1 (5 bases). The ends were cut back, 6 bases at V and 5 bases at J, with 16 bases in the middle. Germline CDR1 is DFQATT and CDR2 is SNEGSKA (reference sequence). The length of the CDR3 is 13 residues. The CDR3 sequence: CSATPGTRYGYTF. CDR3 DNA sequence: TGCAGTGCCACACCGGGGACTAGATATGGCTACACCTTC.

The rearrangement links TRBV12-3 or TRBV12-4 to TRBJ1-2, with D possibly TRBD1 on 5 matching bases. The CDR3 has 13 residues. The CDR3 DNA reads TGTCCCGGCAGTCCCGACAGTCTCCATGGCTACACCTTC. This gives the protein CPGSPDSLHGYTF.

At least ten counts were recorded for this clonotype. This chain joins TRBV28 and TRBJ1-5; D is unclear. CDR1 is MDHEN, CDR2 SYDVKM, per germline. The V end lost 3 bases, the J end lost 0 bases, and 9 bases lay between the germline ends. The CDR3 sequence is 15 residues long. Written as DNA, the CDR3 is TGTGCCAGCAGTTTTCAACAAATTAGCAATCAGCCCCAGCATTTT. Translation gives CASSFQQISNQPQHF.

This clonotype was observed many times. This chain links TRBV5-1 with TRBJ2-7, with D possibly TRBD1 on 6 matching bases. The CDR3 covers 16 residues. V was shortened by 0 bases and J by 2 bases, with 15 bases between the two germline ends. CDR1 is SGHRS, CDR2 YFSETQ, per germline. The CDR3 coding sequence is TGCGCCAGCAGCTTGGAGGGAACAGGGATCGCCTACGAGCAGTACTTC. Translated, it gives CASSLEGTGIAYEQYF.

On this clonotype: A much larger clone is a single base away; this may be a read error. This rearrangement joins TRBV7-2 to TRBJ2-5, with D tentatively TRBD1 (6 bases). This CDR3 comprises 14 residues. Germline assignment: CDR1 SGHTA and CDR2 FQGNSA. Trimming left V 7 bases short and J 9 bases short, with 21 bases between. The CDR3 coding sequence is TGTGCCAGCAACGGAAAGGGGGATTCCGAGTCCCAGTACTTC. Translating gives CASNGKGDSESQYF.

V usage is TRBV9 and J usage is TRBJ2-5, with TRBD2 matching 16 bases. The CDR3 runs to 17 residues. Germline CDR1 is SGDLS and CDR2 is YYNGEE. J lost 5 bases, V lost 3 bases, and 7 bases had no gene match. Here the CDR3 reads CASSDGTSGGGGETQYF. CDR3 bases: TGTGCCAGCAGCGACGGGACTAGCGGGGGGGGAGGCGAGACCCAGTACTTC. Filled out from reference TRBV9 and TRBJ2-5, the complete variable domain reads DSGVTQTPKHLITATGQRVTLRCSPRSGDLSVYWYQQSLDQGLQFLIQYYNGEERAKGNILERFSAQQFPDLHSELNLSSLELGDSALYFCASSDGTSGGGGETQYFGPGTRLLVL.

At least ten counts were recorded for this clonotype. The V gene is TRBV12-3 or TRBV12-4, the J gene TRBJ2-7; no clear D. This CDR3 region has 14 residues. V lost 5 bases and J 5 bases, leaving 16 bases between the germline ends. The CDR3 DNA sequence: TGTGCCAGCAGTCCTATGACACCGGGCAACGAGCAGTACTTC. It encodes CASSPMTPGNEQYF.

In this sample, this clonotype turned up a few times. This sequence joins TRBV6-2 or TRBV6-3 and TRBJ2-7; D gene unclear. The length of the CDR3 is 13 residues. Germline assignment: CDR1 MNHEY and CDR2 SVGEGT. V shed 6 bases and J shed 4 bases, with 13 bases lying between them. In nucleotides, the CDR3 is TGTGCCAGCAGCCGCTCAATTGTGTACGAGCAGTACTTC. This sequence encodes CASSRSIVYEQYF.

This clonotype turned up a few times. The gene calls are TRBV30 and TRBJ2-7; 7 nucleotides align to TRBD2. The germline V gene has CDR1 GTSNPN and CDR2 SVGIG (reference sequence). The CDR3 has 13 amino acids. V lost 4 bases, J lost 6 bases, and 9 bases stayed unmatched. CDR3 sequence: CAWNGGGRGEQYF. In DNA form, the CDR3 reads TGTGCCTGGAACGGCGGGGGAAGAGGCGAGCAGTACTTC.